What follows are 21 T cell receptor beta chains derived from one specimen sequenced in a study of blood T cell repertoires in COVID-19. The data were produced by immunoSEQ multiplex PCR, yet TCRdb's version contains in-frame clones alone and is incomplete. The data contain tens of thousands of clones, 75% to 90% of them singletons. The sample taken for sequencing was peripheral blood. The origin of the receptors is a man older than 75 with active COVID-19.

The CDR3, as DNA: TGCAGCGTTGAAGACCGGTGGGGAGGAGGCTACGAGCAGTACTTC. Amino acid sequence: CSVEDRWGGGYEQYF. This rearrangement joins TRBV29-1 to TRBJ2-7; a weak D match, TRBD2 (6 bases). Germline loops: CDR1 SQVTM, CDR2 ANQGSEA. The V and J ends lost 0 bases and 3 bases respectively, with 15 bases between them. The CDR3 extends over 15 amino acids.

The chain couples TRBV7-8 to TRBJ2-2; tentatively, D is TRBD2 (5 bases). Germline loops: CDR1 SGHVS, CDR2 FQNEAQ. The CDR3 spans 15 residues. V gave up 5 bases and J gave up 0 bases, with 10 bases separating them. This chain's CDR3 is CASSRGRANTGELFF. CDR3 DNA sequence: TGTGCCAGCAGCCGAGGGCGGGCGAACACCGGGGAGCTGTTTTTT.

The chain combines TRBV21-1 with TRBJ1-2. TRBV21-1 is annotated as a pseudogene. The CDR3 runs to 19 residues. The CDR3 nucleotides read TGTGCCAGCAGCAAAGCCAACTCATCCGAACCCCCTTGGAACTATGGCTACACCTTC. Protein product: CASSKANSSEPPWNYGYTF.

The chain links TRBV5-5 to TRBJ2-7; 7 nucleotides match TRBD2. The CDR3 consists of 13 residues. The germline V gene encodes CDR1 SGHKS and CDR2 YYEKEE (reference sequence). V was clipped by 7 bases and J by 3 bases; unmatched bases: 7. The CDR3: CASSAGPHYEQYF. The CDR3 DNA follows: TGTGCCAGCTCAGCGGGACCCCACTACGAGCAGTACTTC.

This clone was observed a single time. The chain is built from TRBV7-8 and TRBJ1-4; possible D gene TRBD1, 6 bases. V lost 7 bases, J lost 0 bases, and 15 bases lay in between. Germline V CDR1 and CDR2: SGHVS, FQNEAQ. This CDR3 has 16 amino acids. CDR3 amino acids: CASIPGDFATNEKLFF. Written as DNA, the CDR3 is TGTGCCAGCATCCCAGGGGATTTTGCAACTAATGAAAAACTGTTTTTT.

CDR3 in amino acids: CASSYSNNYGYTF. Here the CDR3 DNA reads TGTGCCAGCAGTTACTCCAATAACTATGGCTACACCTTC. This chain links TRBV6-6 with TRBJ1-2; D is undetermined. The CDR3 sequence is 13 residues long. CDR1 is MNHNY and CDR2 is SVGAGI in the germline V gene (reference sequence). The V gene lost 0 bases and the J gene lost 1 base, with 3 bases spanning the gap.

This chain connects TRBV4-3 to TRBJ2-3; TRBD2 matches at 15 bases. This CDR3 has 19 residues. Germline-derived CDR1 and CDR2 are LGHNA and YSLEER. J gave up 6 bases and V 0 bases, and 10 bases lay outside the gene matches. In DNA, the CDR3 is TGCGCCAGCAGCCAAGATCCGGCTGGACTAGCGGGAGGGCTTGATACGCAGTATTTT. As protein: CASSQDPAGLAGGLDTQYF.

This chain joins TRBV10-1 and TRBJ2-1; no clear D. The CDR3 totals 14 residues. Germline CDR1 is WNHNN and CDR2 is SYGVQD (reference sequence). V was cut by 2 bases and J by 5 bases, with 10 bases left in between. CDR3 sequence reads: CASSERRGNNEQFF. CDR3 coding DNA: TGCGCCAGCAGTGAGAGACGCGGCAACAATGAGCAGTTCTTC.

Here the CDR3 reads CASRKVGTSYNEQFF. In nucleotides, the CDR3 is TGTGCCAGCAGGAAAGTTGGGACTTCTTACAATGAGCAGTTCTTC. This chain connects TRBV7-2 to TRBJ2-1; possible D gene TRBD2, 6 bases. This CDR3 spans 15 amino acids. V was clipped by 6 bases and J by 4 bases, with 16 bases between them. Germline V CDR1 and CDR2: SGHTA, FQGNSA.

This chain connects TRBV28 to TRBJ2-5; TRBD2 agrees at 8 bases. The CDR3 runs 15 residues. Germline V CDR1 and CDR2: MDHEN, SYDVKM. V gave up 2 bases and J gave up 4 bases; unmatched junction bases: 6. DNA of the CDR3: TGTGCCAGCAGTTTACCCCCTAGCGGGCGAGAGACCCAGTACTTC. This codes for CASSLPPSGRETQYF.

The rearrangement uses TRBV9 and TRBJ2-3, with 14 bases fitting TRBD2. V was clipped by 3 bases and J by 6 bases; unmatched bases: 3. The V gene's germline CDR1 is SGDLS and CDR2 YYNGEE. The CDR3 length is 15 residues. The DNA of the CDR3 is TGTGCCAGCAGCGCCCGGACTAGCGGGAGGGATACGCAGTATTTT. This encodes CASSARTSGRDTQYF.

The genes are TRBV19 and TRBJ1-2, with 8 bases aligning to TRBD1. Germline CDR1 and CDR2: LNHDA and SQIVND (reference sequence). With 7 bases clipped from V and 3 bases from J, the junction kept 4 bases outside the gene matches. The CDR3 length is 13 residues. The CDR3 sequence is CASTDREDYGYTF. The CDR3 DNA is TGTGCCAGTACGGACAGGGAAGACTATGGCTACACCTTC.

The chain is built from TRBV7-9 and TRBJ1-1; the D gene is possibly TRBD1 (6 bases). Trimming took 2 bases from V and 5 from J, leaving 12 bases between them. Germline CDR1 and CDR2: SEHNR and FQNEAQ (reference sequence). The CDR3 covers 14 residues. CDR3 region: CASSLIRGRTEAFF. The CDR3 DNA is TGTGCCAGCAGCTTAATCAGGGGTAGAACTGAAGCTTTCTTT.

The rearrangement uses TRBV28 and TRBJ1-5; 8 bases align to TRBD1. V dropped 3 bases and J dropped 2; count of bases not matched to a gene: 0. Germline V gives CDR1 MDHEN, CDR2 SYDVKM. The CDR3 has 14 amino acids. The CDR3: CASSLTGGNQPQHF. In DNA form, the CDR3 reads TGTGCCAGCAGTTTGACAGGGGGCAATCAGCCCCAGCATTTT.

This chain joins TRBV2 and TRBJ1-3, with D possibly TRBD1 on 6 matching bases. With 7 bases removed from V and 0 bases from J, the gap between germline ends came to 10 bases. The CDR3 has 14 amino acids. The germline CDR1 and CDR2 sequences are SNHLY and FYNNEI. The CDR3 nucleotides read TGTGCCAGCAAACAGGACAGCTCTGGAAACACCATATATTTT. This sequence encodes CASKQDSSGNTIYF.

The V call is TRBV7-2, the J call TRBJ2-5; 7 nucleotides line up with TRBD1. The CDR3 runs 13 residues. The V gene end was trimmed by 3 bases and the J gene end by 3 bases; junction bases not matched to a gene: 1. Germline-derived CDR1 and CDR2 are SGHTA and FQGNSA. CDR3 in DNA: TGTGCCAGCAGCTTGGACAGGAAAGAGACCCAGTACTTC. Translation: CASSLDRKETQYF. Based on the CDR3 plus reference TRBV7-2 and TRBJ2-5, the full variable domain is GAGVSQSPSNKVTEKGKDVELRCDPISGHTALYWYRQSLGQGLEFLIYFQGNSAPDKSGLPSDRFSAERTGGSVSTLTIQRTQQEDSAVYLCASSLDRKETQYFGPGTRLLVL.

The chain links TRBV9 to TRBJ2-1; D perhaps matches TRBD1 (6 bases). Trimming took 0 bases from V and 4 from J, leaving 8 bases between them. This CDR3 is built from 14 residues. The germline CDR1 and CDR2 sequences are SGDLS and YYNGEE. The CDR3 region has the DNA TGTGCCAGCAGCGTAGAGGGGGAATACAATGAGCAGTTCTTC. It specifies CASSVEGEYNEQFF.

V is TRBV2 and J is TRBJ2-1, with TRBD1 matching over 10 bases. CDR1 and CDR2 (germline): SNHLY, FYNNEI. J gave up 4 bases and V 7 bases, and 10 bases lay outside the gene matches. The CDR3 totals 16 residues. The CDR3 DNA reads TGTGCCAGCACTGTTACCGGGACAGGGGTGTACAATGAGCAGTTCTTC. Its protein is CASTVTGTGVYNEQFF.

The rearrangement joins TRBV5-6 to TRBJ2-1, with D possibly TRBD2 on 7 matching bases. The V gene's germline CDR1 is SGHDT and CDR2 YYEEEE. This CDR3 has 11 amino acids. Trimming pared 6 bases from V and 14 bases from J, leaving 15 bases between. The CDR3, as DNA: TGTGCCAGCACCTGGAGGGGGAGGGAGTTCTTC. It specifies CASTWRGREFF.

The chain employs TRBV5-4 and TRBJ2-1; tentative D call: TRBD1 (6 bases). The CDR3 extends over 15 amino acids. Trimming removed 3 bases from V and 1 base from J, with 11 bases in between. Germline loops: CDR1 SGHNT, CDR2 YYREEE (reference sequence). CDR3 loop: CASSSNRVSYNEQFF. The DNA for the CDR3 is TGTGCCAGCAGCTCCAACAGGGTTTCCTACAATGAGCAGTTCTTC.

V gene TRBV24-1 combines with J gene TRBJ2-1; D may be TRBD1 (5 bases). CDR1 and CDR2 from the germline V gene are KGHDR and SFDVKD. The CDR3 has 16 residues. The V end lost 3 bases, the J end lost 7 bases, and 18 bases lay between the germline ends. CDR3 coding DNA: TGTGCCACCAGTGATCGATTAACAGGCAGGGCTAATGAGCAGTTCTTC. Protein: CATSDRLTGRANEQFF.